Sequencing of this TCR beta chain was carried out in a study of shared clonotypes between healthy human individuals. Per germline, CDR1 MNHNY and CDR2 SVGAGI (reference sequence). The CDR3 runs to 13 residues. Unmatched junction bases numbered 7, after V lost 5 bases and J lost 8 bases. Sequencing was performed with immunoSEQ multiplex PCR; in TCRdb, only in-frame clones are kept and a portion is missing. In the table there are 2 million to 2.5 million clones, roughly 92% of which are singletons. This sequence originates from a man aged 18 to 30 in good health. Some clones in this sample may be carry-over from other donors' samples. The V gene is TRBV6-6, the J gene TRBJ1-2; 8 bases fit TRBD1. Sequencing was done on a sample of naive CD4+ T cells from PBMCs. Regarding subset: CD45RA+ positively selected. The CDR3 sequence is CASSRSGGAGYTF. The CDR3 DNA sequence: TGTGCCAGCAGTCGGTCAGGGGGCGCAGGCTACACCTTC.